This T cell receptor beta chain was found in a study of CD8 T cells in Susac syndrome. An amount of RNA that ranged from roughly 0.45 to 1 ug was reverse transcribed with random hexamers. TCRdb processed the immunoSEQ multiplex PCR reads anew with MiXCR; each CDR3 protein has one entry. The repertoire has more than 130,000 distinct CDR3 sequences, about 93% of them found once; the top ten carry approximately 0.3%. V was shortened by 8 bases and J by 7 bases, with 13 bases between the two germline ends. The CDR3 covers 12 residues. This sequence joins TRBV12-3 or TRBV12-4 and TRBJ2-3; D possibly corresponds to TRBD2 (6 bases). What was sequenced was CD8+ T cells from PBMCs. This clonotype originated in a human donor in good health. DNA for the CDR3: TGTGCCAGCGCTTGGGGGGATTATACGCAGTATTTT. Its protein is CASAWGDYTQYF.